This T cell receptor beta chain emerged from a study of Tregs in tolerant kidney transplant recipients. Study results and caveats: Biological reproducibility was not directly addressed in this study.

Assay used: immunoSEQ multiplex PCR; TCRdb lists only in-frame clones, some missing. The sample lists around 230,000 clones, about 80% occurring once. For this clone: As yet, its antigen is unknown.

The CDR3 covers 14 residues. Germline CDR1 is SGHTS and CDR2 is YDEGEE. Trimming cost V 0 bases and J 5 bases, with 9 bases left between them. The genes are TRBV5-8 and TRBJ1-3; no clear D. Sequenced: CD4+ T cells from blood. This clonotype originated in a human donor in good health. The CDR3 loop reads CASSLDGWRNTIYF. The CDR3 region has the DNA TGTGCCAGCAGCTTGGATGGGTGGAGAAACACCATATATTTT.